What follows are 23 T cell receptor beta chains derived from one specimen sequenced in a study of blood T cells in healthy people across ages. Sample-barcoded 5' priming and a J-beta primer mix drove a second PCR of roughly 7 to 11 cycles. TCRdb re-called the 5' RACE reads with MiXCR, one entry per CDR3 protein. The table records 790,000 or so distinct CDR3 sequences, more than 55% of them present only once. What was sequenced was blood. These receptors all stem from a man aged 35-49 years in good health.

The chain uses TRBV20-1 and TRBJ1-5; the match to TRBD1 covers 9 bases. V was pared by 0 bases and J by 5 bases, with 8 bases of the junction left unmatched. CDR1 and CDR2 (germline): DFQATT, SNEGSKA (reference sequence). The CDR3 has 16 amino acids. CDR3 region: CSARDLTGGLDQPQHF. CDR3 nucleotide sequence: TGCAGTGCTAGAGATTTAACAGGGGGCTTGGATCAGCCCCAGCATTTT.

The sample holds a few counts of this clonotype. The chain combines TRBV11-2 with TRBJ2-3; perhaps TRBD1 as D (5 bases). CDR1 SGHAT and CDR2 FQNNGV come from the germline V gene. Trimming stripped 1 base from V and 4 bases from J, with 12 bases between. The CDR3 has 15 residues. The CDR3 sequence: CASSLGAGSADTQYF. The CDR3 DNA reads TGTGCCAGCAGCTTAGGGGCAGGGTCGGCAGATACGCAGTATTTT.

The rearrangement joins TRBV18 to TRBJ2-7; D unclear. From germline, CDR1 is KGHSH and CDR2 LQKENI. This CDR3 contains 11 residues. Deletions cut 10 bases from V and 3 bases from J, with 10 bases between. CDR3 protein: CATGNLYEQYF. CDR3 sequence (DNA): TGTGCCACCGGTAACCTCTACGAGCAGTACTTC.

The rearrangement links TRBV15 to TRBJ2-5; weak D call: TRBD1 (5 bases). Germline CDR1 is LNHNV and CDR2 is YYDKDF (reference sequence). CDR3 length equals 15 residues. Trimming cost V 0 bases and J 2 bases, with 10 bases left between them. CDR3 sequence: CATSRDPGSQETQYF. The CDR3 DNA follows: TGTGCCACCAGCAGAGATCCAGGGTCGCAAGAGACCCAGTACTTC.

The chain is built from TRBV5-1 and TRBJ2-5; 9 nucleotides align to TRBD2. Per the germline V gene, CDR1 is SGHRS and CDR2 is YFSETQ. V lost 0 bases to trimming and J lost 4 bases; unmatched junction nucleotides: 13. CDR3 length: 18 residues. Written as DNA, the CDR3 is TGCGCCAGCAGCTTGGGGTTGGGGCGACTAGCGGATGTAGAGACCCAGTACTTC. Protein product: CASSLGLGRLADVETQYF.

The chain has TRBV7-2 and TRBJ2-7; 10 nucleotides line up with TRBD1. V was pared by 5 bases and J by 8 bases, with 12 bases of the junction left unmatched. The germline V gene has CDR1 SGHTA and CDR2 FQGNSA. This CDR3 is built from 15 residues. CDR3: CASSKPTGGHSKQYF. CDR3 coding DNA: TGTGCCAGCAGCAAACCGACAGGGGGCCACTCCAAGCAGTACTTC. Together with reference TRBV7-2 and TRBJ2-7, the CDR3 gives the full variable domain: GAGVSQSPSNKVTEKGKDVELRCDPISGHTALYWYRQSLGQGLEFLIYFQGNSAPDKSGLPSDRFSAERTGGSVSTLTIQRTQQEDSAVYLCASSKPTGGHSKQYFGPGTRLTVT.

This clonotype was observed a few times. CDR3 DNA sequence: TGTGCCAGCAGCTCCCGGGACAGGGGGAACTATGGCTACACCTTC. This encodes CASSSRDRGNYGYTF. The chain employs TRBV7-3 and TRBJ1-2; 11 nucleotides align to TRBD1. The V gene end was trimmed by 4 bases and the J gene end by 2 bases; junction bases not matched to a gene: 3. Germline V CDR1 and CDR2: SGHTA, FQGTGA. The CDR3 loop spans 15 amino acids. The complete variable domain, with remaining parts taken from reference TRBV7-3 and TRBJ1-2, reads GAGVSQTPSNKVTEKGKYVELRCDPISGHTALYWYRQSLGQGPEFLIYFQGTGAADDSGLPNDRFFAVRPEGSVSTLKIQRTERGDSAVYLCASSSRDRGNYGYTFGSGTRLTVV.

This chain connects TRBV5-1 to TRBJ2-3; no firm D call. The CDR3 covers 15 residues. V lost 0 bases and J 6 bases, leaving 14 bases between the germline ends. CDR1 SGHRS and CDR2 YFSETQ come from the germline V gene. CDR3 sequence reads: CASSLEASEVDTQYF. In DNA form, the CDR3 reads TGCGCCAGCAGCTTGGAGGCATCCGAGGTTGATACGCAGTATTTT.

Turning to this clonotype: Germline is not matched at one junction end, which may reflect a read error. This chain uses TRBV6-1 with TRBJ2-4; D possibly corresponds to TRBD2 (5 bases). The CDR3 consists of 14 residues. CDR1 is MNHNS, CDR2 SASEGT, per germline. The CDR3 sequence: CASSGTGSKNVQYF. In DNA, the CDR3 is TGTGCCAGCAGTGGGACTGGGTCCAAAAACGTTCAGTACTTC.

The genes are TRBV18 and TRBJ2-1; D remains unclear. V lost 1 base, J lost 6 bases, and 10 bases lay in between. The CDR3 has 14 amino acids. CDR1 is KGHSH and CDR2 is LQKENI in the germline V gene. The CDR3 DNA is TGTGCCAGCTCACCACGGGCAGGTAGCAATGAGCAGTTCTTC. As protein: CASSPRAGSNEQFF.

The chain is built from TRBV28 and TRBJ1-5; tentative D call: TRBD1 (5 bases). This CDR3 spans 14 amino acids. V was cut by 7 bases and J by 5 bases, with 15 bases left in between. Germline CDR1 MDHEN, CDR2 SYDVKM. CDR3 in amino acids: CASNEGQGYQPQHF. CDR3 sequence (DNA): TGTGCCAGCAATGAGGGGCAGGGTTATCAGCCCCAGCATTTT.

The chain combines TRBV20-1 with TRBJ1-5; 9 positions match TRBD1. The CDR3 covers 20 residues. Germline values: CDR1 DFQATT, CDR2 SNEGSKA (reference sequence). Trimming took 0 bases from V and 2 from J; bases not matched to a gene: 17. CDR3 protein: CSARDFFGTGGVGGNQPQHF. As DNA, the CDR3 is TGCAGTGCTAGAGATTTTTTTGGCACAGGGGGCGTTGGGGGCAATCAGCCCCAGCATTTT.

This clonotype was detected once. A read error may account for a junction end that differs from germline. CDR3 nucleotides: TGCAGCGTTAAAGACAGGGATTGGAACACTGAAGCTTTCTTT. Protein sequence: CSVKDRDWNTEAFF. J is TRBJ1-1 and V is TRBV29-1, with 7 bases lining up with TRBD1. This CDR3 contains 14 residues. Germline-derived CDR1 and CDR2 are SQVTM and ANQGSEA.

To note about this clonotype: One junction end disagrees with the germline gene, perhaps due to a read error. The CDR3 reads CASSAKRTGGQEAQYF. CDR3 DNA sequence: TGTGCCAGCAGTGCTAAAAGGACAGGGGGCCAAGAGGCCCAGTACTTC. The rearrangement joins TRBV27 to TRBJ2-5; the match to TRBD1 covers 11 bases. CDR3 length: 16 residues. Germline values: CDR1 MNHEY, CDR2 SMNVEV (reference sequence).

This clonotype was counted a few times. The gene calls are TRBV12-3 or TRBV12-4 and TRBJ1-2; the D gene is possibly TRBD1 (6 bases). Trimming removed 2 bases at V and 7 bases at J, with 14 bases between. CDR3 length: 14 amino acids. As DNA, the CDR3 is TGTGCCAGCAGTTTAAGGAGTACAGGGAGTGGCTACACCTTC. Amino acids: CASSLRSTGSGYTF.

This rearrangement joins TRBV6-1 to TRBJ2-7; maybe TRBD2 (5 bases). Germline CDR1 MNHNS, CDR2 SASEGT. The CDR3 has 11 amino acids. V dropped 8 bases and J dropped 12 bases, with 17 bases sitting between them. This chain's CDR3 is CASGNGSPVYF. The CDR3 nucleotides read TGTGCCAGCGGGAATGGGAGTCCCGTGTACTTC.

There are many counts of this clonotype. This chain uses TRBV28 with TRBJ2-7; D is perhaps TRBD1 (5 bases). The CDR3 spans 15 residues. Germline V gives CDR1 MDHEN, CDR2 SYDVKM. Between the trimmed V and J ends, which lost 2 bases and 0 bases, there was a span of 11 bases. The DNA for the CDR3 is TGTGCCAGCAGTTTACCCAGGGCCGTCTCCTACGAGCAGTACTTC. The encoded protein is CASSLPRAVSYEQYF.

The V gene is TRBV5-1, the J gene TRBJ2-7; D might be TRBD1 (5 bases). This CDR3 comprises 14 residues. CDR1 is SGHRS, CDR2 YFSETQ, per germline. The ends were cut back, 6 bases at V and 2 bases at J, with 15 bases in the middle. This CDR3 reads CASTPSRAAYEQYF. CDR3 in DNA: TGCGCCAGCACCCCGAGCAGGGCCGCCTACGAGCAGTACTTC.

The V and J genes are TRBV27 and TRBJ2-1; 8 bases are a match to TRBD2. The germline gives CDR1 MNHEY, CDR2 SMNVEV (reference sequence). Trimming removed 5 bases from V and 2 bases from J; junction bases left unmatched: 11. The CDR3 extends over 17 amino acids. The CDR3 loop is CASSPNILGGAYNEQFF. The CDR3 DNA is TGTGCCAGCAGTCCAAATATTCTCGGGGGGGCCTACAATGAGCAGTTCTTC.

This chain's CDR3 is CATSDPSSGRNQETQYF. CDR3 nucleotides: TGTGCCACCAGTGACCCATCTAGCGGGCGAAACCAAGAGACCCAGTACTTC. The V call is TRBV24-1, the J call TRBJ2-5; 8 nucleotides align to TRBD2. CDR3 length: 17 amino acids. Per germline, CDR1 KGHDR and CDR2 SFDVKD. Germline trimming cut 4 bases from V and 0 bases from J; bases unmatched to any gene: 9.

The genes are TRBV2 and TRBJ2-5, with D tentatively TRBD1 (6 bases). The DNA end lines up better with TRBJ2-7; the J call may be wrong. Germline lookup yields CDR1 SNHLY and CDR2 FYNNEI. The length of the CDR3 is 14 residues. CDR3 residues: CASSGTDRFYEQYF. Here the CDR3 DNA reads TGTGCCAGCAGTGGGACAGATCGCTTCTACGAGCAGTACTTC.

This clonotype was detected only a few times. This chain joins TRBV5-1 and TRBJ2-3; 10 nucleotides line up with TRBD1. CDR1 and CDR2 from the germline V gene are SGHRS and YFSETQ. CDR3 length equals 16 residues. The trim removed 4 bases at V and 2 bases at J, leaving 7 bases unmatched. In nucleotides, the CDR3 is TGCGCCAGCAGCGTTGCGGGACAGGGGAACACAGATACGCAGTATTTT. It codes for CASSVAGQGNTDTQYF. Variable domain in full (rest from reference TRBV5-1 and TRBJ2-3): KAGVTQTPRYLIKTRGQQVTLSCSPISGHRSVSWYQQTPGQGLQFLFEYFSETQRNKGNFPGRFSGRQFSNSRSEMNVSTLELGDSALYLCASSVAGQGNTDTQYFGPGTRLTVL.

The chain joins TRBV28 to TRBJ2-7; 10 nucleotides align to TRBD1. The CDR3 extends over 14 amino acids. The germline gives CDR1 MDHEN, CDR2 SYDVKM. With 4 bases clipped from V and 7 bases from J, the junction kept 7 bases outside the gene matches. The CDR3 here is CASSSGTGVQEQYF. Here the CDR3 DNA reads TGTGCCAGCAGTTCTGGGACAGGGGTTCAGGAGCAGTACTTC.